These T cell receptor beta chains were read from a single sample in a study of T-cell memory formation after mild COVID-19. TCRdb reprocessed the 5' RACE reads via MiXCR and lists one record per CDR3 protein. The data contain about 180,000 distinct CDR3 sequences, approximately 17% of them singletons. The sequencing sample was made of PBMCs or a T cell subset sorted from them (not recorded which). All receptors derive from a man aged 18 to 30 who had mild COVID-19 (a few samples of this study predate the infection). Cell type and time point are not known. Both conserved end residues are part of each CDR3. The D gene is left open where the match is weak. Rows may omit the clone size; those that give it use once, few, many or a size class.

d_gene: .; v_gene: TRBV28; j_gene: TRBJ1-1; abundance: .; CDR3aa: CASPPDQGRGNTEAFF; CDR3nt: TGTGCCAGCCCCCCTGATCAGGGGAGGGGGAACACTGAAGCTTTCTTT
d_gene: .; v_gene: TRBV7-2; j_gene: TRBJ1-1; abundance: .; CDR3aa: CASSLRRGIAEAFF; CDR3nt: TGTGCCAGCAGCTTGCGGCGTGGGATTGCTGAAGCTTTCTTT
d_gene: .; v_gene: TRBV4-3; j_gene: TRBJ2-4; abundance: few; CDR3aa: CASSQDPDGSKNIQYF; CDR3nt: TGCGCCAGCAGCCAAGATCCTGACGGTAGCAAAAACATTCAGTACTTC
d_gene: .; v_gene: TRBV6-1; j_gene: TRBJ1-6; abundance: .; CDR3aa: CASSRWGSPLHF; CDR3nt: TGTGCCAGCTCCCGATGGGGCTCACCCCTCCACTTT
d_gene: .; v_gene: TRBV4-1; j_gene: TRBJ1-1; abundance: .; CDR3aa: CASSLDGGGDTEAFF; CDR3nt: TGCGCCAGCAGCCTCGACGGGGGAGGGGACACTGAAGCTTTCTTT
d_gene: TRBD1; v_gene: TRBV12-3/TRBV12-4; j_gene: TRBJ2-1; abundance: many; CDR3aa: CASSFGQGYEQFF; CDR3nt: TGTGCCAGCAGTTTTGGACAGGGGTATGAGCAGTTCTTC
d_gene: .; v_gene: TRBV7-2; j_gene: TRBJ1-5; abundance: few; CDR3aa: CASSLALGGGAYQPQHF; CDR3nt: TGTGCCAGCAGCTTAGCCCTAGGGGGGGGCGCTTATCAGCCCCAGCATTTT
d_gene: .; v_gene: TRBV5-1; j_gene: TRBJ2-3; abundance: few; CDR3aa: CASSLGHGGLDTQYF; CDR3nt: TGCGCCAGCAGCCTTGGACACGGGGGCTTGGATACGCAGTATTTT
d_gene: .; v_gene: TRBV5-1; j_gene: TRBJ1-2; abundance: .; CDR3aa: CASSFHRDGYTF; CDR3nt: TGCGCCAGCAGCTTCCACAGGGATGGCTACACCTTC
d_gene: .; v_gene: TRBV5-1; j_gene: TRBJ2-5; abundance: few; CDR3aa: CASSPRDASTQYF; CDR3nt: TGCGCCAGCAGCCCCCGGGATGCTTCGACCCAGTACTTC
d_gene: .; v_gene: TRBV6-1; j_gene: TRBJ2-3; abundance: .; CDR3aa: CASSERATDTQYF; CDR3nt: TGTGCCAGCAGTGAACGGGCCACAGATACGCAGTATTTT
d_gene: .; v_gene: TRBV5-1; j_gene: TRBJ2-4; abundance: once; CDR3aa: CASSLGDAKNIQYF; CDR3nt: TGCGCCAGCAGCTTGGGAGACGCCAAAAACATTCAGTACTTC
d_gene: .; v_gene: TRBV5-1; j_gene: TRBJ2-5; abundance: .; CDR3aa: CASSLNSKPPGTQYF; CDR3nt: TGCGCCAGCAGCTTGAACAGCAAACCCCCGGGGACCCAGTACTTC
d_gene: TRBD1; v_gene: TRBV5-1; j_gene: TRBJ1-2; abundance: few; CDR3aa: CASSIGQGDYGYTF; CDR3nt: TGCGCCAGCAGCATAGGACAGGGCGACTATGGCTACACCTTC
d_gene: TRBD1; v_gene: TRBV5-1; j_gene: TRBJ2-7; abundance: .; CDR3aa: CASSSRDSTYEQYF; CDR3nt: TGCGCCAGCAGCTCCCGGGACAGCACCTACGAGCAGTACTTC
d_gene: .; v_gene: TRBV6-5; j_gene: TRBJ1-1; abundance: .; CDR3aa: CASSFLGGFFNTEAFF; CDR3nt: TGTGCCAGCAGTTTTTTAGGGGGGTTTTTCAACACTGAAGCTTTCTTT
d_gene: TRBD2; v_gene: TRBV30; j_gene: TRBJ2-5; abundance: .; CDR3aa: CAWMTRGGETQYF; CDR3nt: TGTGCCTGGATGACGCGGGGGGGGGAGACCCAGTACTTC
d_gene: TRBD1; v_gene: TRBV27; j_gene: TRBJ2-5; abundance: .; CDR3aa: CASTYRAGTGSQETQYF; CDR3nt: TGTGCCAGCACCTACCGCGCCGGGACAGGGTCGCAAGAGACCCAGTACTTC
d_gene: .; v_gene: TRBV7-2; j_gene: TRBJ2-1; abundance: few; CDR3aa: CASSTDQSSYNEQFF; CDR3nt: TGTGCCAGCAGCACGGATCAGAGCTCCTACAATGAGCAGTTCTTC
d_gene: .; v_gene: TRBV19; j_gene: TRBJ1-3; abundance: few; CDR3aa: CASRVPGNTIYF; CDR3nt: TGTGCCAGCAGGGTTCCCGGAAACACCATATATTTT
d_gene: TRBD2; v_gene: TRBV20-1; j_gene: TRBJ2-5; abundance: few; CDR3aa: CSATRPGGRETQYF; CDR3nt: TGCAGTGCTACAAGACCCGGGGGGAGAGAGACCCAGTACTTC
d_gene: TRBD1; v_gene: TRBV5-6; j_gene: TRBJ2-4; abundance: few; CDR3aa: CASRSRDRDYIQYF; CDR3nt: TGTGCCAGCAGGTCGAGGGACAGGGATTACATTCAGTACTTC
d_gene: TRBD2; v_gene: TRBV20-1; j_gene: TRBJ2-3; abundance: few; CDR3aa: CSASPSGGVTDTQYF; CDR3nt: TGCAGTGCTAGTCCTTCGGGAGGGGTGACAGATACGCAGTATTTT
d_gene: .; v_gene: TRBV5-1; j_gene: TRBJ2-1; abundance: .; CDR3aa: CASSFTGYRQFF; CDR3nt: TGCGCCAGCAGCTTTACAGGGTATCGGCAGTTCTTC
d_gene: .; v_gene: TRBV3-1; j_gene: TRBJ1-2; abundance: .; CDR3aa: CASSHRVRGYTF; CDR3nt: TGTGCCAGCAGTCACAGGGTACGAGGCTACACCTTC
d_gene: .; v_gene: TRBV5-4; j_gene: TRBJ1-6; abundance: .; CDR3aa: CASSLRGTIEPLHF; CDR3nt: TGTGCCAGCAGCTTGCGTGGGACAATAGAACCCCTCCACTTT
d_gene: TRBD1; v_gene: TRBV20-1; j_gene: TRBJ1-1; abundance: few; CDR3aa: CSAAGTGGGEAFF; CDR3nt: TGCAGTGCTGCCGGGACAGGGGGCGGTGAAGCTTTCTTT
d_gene: TRBD2; v_gene: TRBV7-8; j_gene: TRBJ2-3; abundance: few; CDR3aa: CASRPAGGRSDTQYF; CDR3nt: TGTGCCAGCAGGCCAGCGGGGGGTCGTTCTGATACGCAGTATTTT
d_gene: .; v_gene: TRBV20-1; j_gene: TRBJ1-5; abundance: .; CDR3aa: CSAKPSGIGQPQHF; CDR3nt: TGCAGTGCCAAACCCTCGGGGATAGGTCAGCCCCAGCATTTT
d_gene: TRBD1; v_gene: TRBV6-6; j_gene: TRBJ1-2; abundance: few; CDR3aa: CASRGDRVSGYTF; CDR3nt: TGTGCCAGCAGGGGGGACAGGGTGTCCGGCTACACCTTC
d_gene: TRBD2; v_gene: TRBV2; j_gene: TRBJ2-1; abundance: .; CDR3aa: CASSGWGTSGGNEQFF; CDR3nt: TGTGCCAGCAGTGGCTGGGGGACTAGCGGGGGGAATGAGCAGTTCTTC
d_gene: TRBD2; v_gene: TRBV11-2; j_gene: TRBJ2-5; abundance: .; CDR3aa: CASSRRTSGGSQETQYF; CDR3nt: TGTGCCAGCAGCCGAAGGACTAGCGGGGGTTCACAAGAGACCCAGTACTTC
d_gene: TRBD1; v_gene: TRBV20-1; j_gene: TRBJ2-3; abundance: .; CDR3aa: CSAPGQGFRDTQYF; CDR3nt: TGCAGTGCACCGGGACAGGGTTTTCGAGATACGCAGTATTTT
d_gene: .; v_gene: TRBV4-3; j_gene: TRBJ1-5; abundance: .; CDR3aa: CASSQDRGSPQHF; CDR3nt: TGCGCCAGCAGCCAAGATAGGGGGTCGCCCCAGCATTTT
d_gene: TRBD1; v_gene: TRBV4-3; j_gene: TRBJ1-2; abundance: few; CDR3aa: CASSQGTGYGYTF; CDR3nt: TGCGCCAGCAGCCAAGGGACAGGGTATGGCTACACCTTC
d_gene: .; v_gene: TRBV20-1; j_gene: TRBJ2-5; abundance: few; CDR3aa: CSASRVGHQETQYF; CDR3nt: TGCAGTGCTTCAAGGGTGGGCCACCAAGAGACCCAGTACTTC
d_gene: TRBD2; v_gene: TRBV7-2; j_gene: TRBJ2-1; abundance: few; CDR3aa: CASSAGLAGGFEQFF; CDR3nt: TGTGCCAGCAGCGCCGGACTAGCGGGGGGGTTCGAGCAGTTCTTC
d_gene: .; v_gene: TRBV18; j_gene: TRBJ2-5; abundance: few; CDR3aa: CASSPQGPPETQYF; CDR3nt: TGTGCCAGCTCACCACAGGGCCCTCCAGAGACCCAGTACTTC
d_gene: TRBD2; v_gene: TRBV4-2; j_gene: TRBJ2-1; abundance: many; CDR3aa: CASSQLAGGSYNEQFF; CDR3nt: TGTGCCAGCAGCCAACTAGCGGGGGGCTCCTACAATGAGCAGTTCTTC
d_gene: .; v_gene: TRBV27; j_gene: TRBJ1-2; abundance: .; CDR3aa: CASSLNSRGGRYTF; CDR3nt: TGTGCCAGCAGTTTAAATTCCAGGGGAGGTCGCTACACCTTC
d_gene: .; v_gene: TRBV7-2; j_gene: TRBJ1-1; abundance: few; CDR3aa: CASSLMLLGQGTEAFF; CDR3nt: TGTGCCAGCAGCTTAATGCTGTTGGGGCAGGGCACTGAAGCTTTCTTT
d_gene: TRBD1; v_gene: TRBV7-2; j_gene: TRBJ1-2; abundance: few; CDR3aa: CASSLGTGGYGYTF; CDR3nt: TGTGCCAGCAGCTTAGGGACAGGGGGCTATGGCTACACCTTC
d_gene: .; v_gene: TRBV5-1; j_gene: TRBJ2-3; abundance: .; CDR3aa: CASSFGLPTDTQYF; CDR3nt: TGCGCCAGCAGCTTCGGACTCCCCACAGATACGCAGTATTTT
d_gene: .; v_gene: TRBV5-1; j_gene: TRBJ2-7; abundance: .; CDR3aa: CASSMVGQIQYEQYF; CDR3nt: TGCGCCAGCAGCATGGTAGGACAGATCCAATACGAGCAGTACTTC
d_gene: .; v_gene: TRBV29-1; j_gene: TRBJ2-7; abundance: .; CDR3aa: CSVDPGKGEQYF; CDR3nt: TGCAGCGTTGATCCCGGGAAAGGCGAGCAGTACTTC
d_gene: TRBD2; v_gene: TRBV18; j_gene: TRBJ2-1; abundance: .; CDR3aa: CASSPAGGLRNEQFF; CDR3nt: TGTGCCAGCTCACCAGCGGGGGGATTGAGGAATGAGCAGTTCTTC